Following are 30 T cell receptor beta chains from one sample sequenced in a study of shared clonotypes between healthy human individuals. Generated by immunoSEQ multiplex PCR, the TCRdb table keeps only in-frame clones and is missing some. The profile covers fewer than 600,000 clones, with 79% appearing a single time and under 15% taken by the ten largest. The sequenced sample was PBMCs. The source of these receptors is a woman between 35 and 50 years old in good health. Some clones in this sample may be carry-over from other donors' samples.

This clone turned up a few times. The chain joins TRBV19 to TRBJ2-3, with 12 bases aligning to TRBD2. The trim removed 10 bases at V and 5 bases at J, leaving 13 bases unmatched. The CDR3 consists of 16 residues. Germline V gene sequence: CDR1 LNHDA, CDR2 SQIVND (reference sequence). The CDR3 here is CATANTLAGGGDTQYF. The CDR3 bases are TGTGCCACCGCAAACACCCTAGCGGGGGGGGGAGATACGCAGTATTTT.

The chain combines TRBV28 with TRBJ2-7; 7 bases are a match to TRBD1. In germline, CDR1 is MDHEN, CDR2 SYDVKM. The CDR3 sequence is 13 residues long. Trimming cost V 7 bases and J 5 bases; bases outside gene matches: 8. The CDR3 loop reads CASNDDRVHEQYF. CDR3 bases: TGTGCCAGCAATGATGACAGGGTCCACGAGCAGTACTTC.

This rearrangement joins TRBV5-6 to TRBJ2-5, with 11 bases matching TRBD2. CDR1 is SGHDT and CDR2 is YYEEEE in the germline V gene. V gave up 7 bases and J gave up 3 bases; unmatched junction bases: 5. The CDR3 covers 14 residues. CDR3 in DNA: TGTGCCAGCGGACCGGGACTAGCGGAAGAGACCCAGTACTTC. It translates to CASGPGLAEETQYF.

The V gene is TRBV7-6, the J gene TRBJ2-2, with D uncertain. From germline, CDR1 is SGHVS and CDR2 FNYEAQ. V was clipped by 2 bases and J by 0 bases, with 10 bases between them. The CDR3 is made up of 16 amino acids. The CDR3 spells CASSLNTPANTGELFF. DNA for the CDR3: TGTGCCAGCAGCTTAAACACACCTGCGAACACCGGGGAGCTGTTTTTT.

The rearrangement uses TRBV15 and TRBJ1-6, with a weak D call TRBD1 (5 bases). Germline CDR1 reads LNHNV; CDR2 reads YYDKDF (reference sequence). The CDR3 spans 18 residues. The V gene lost 5 bases and the J gene lost 0 bases, with 17 bases spanning the gap. In nucleotides, the CDR3 is TGTGCCACCAGCCGTTGGCAGGGAATTAGCTCCTATAATTCACCCCTCCACTTT. It is translated as CATSRWQGISSYNSPLHF.

In its sample, this clone was seen once. A much larger clonotype is one base distant, so this may be a read error. Other DNA sequences of this sample code for an identical CDR3. The chain combines TRBV5-6 with TRBJ2-6; D possibly corresponds to TRBD2 (6 bases). There are 15 residues in the CDR3. Germline V gives CDR1 SGHDT, CDR2 YYEEEE. V lost 3 bases, J lost 1 base, and 8 bases lay in between. The CDR3 is CASSWGVSGANVLTF. DNA of the CDR3: TGTGCCAGCAGCTGGGGGGTATCTGGGGCCAACGTCCTGACTTTC.

The rearrangement links TRBV28 to TRBJ2-1, with D hard to call. This CDR3 is built from 14 residues. The ends were cut back, 2 bases at V and 8 bases at J, with 13 bases in the middle. Germline lookup yields CDR1 MDHEN and CDR2 SYDVKM. Written as DNA, the CDR3 is TGTGCCAGCAGTTTAGCGAGTACGAGCTATGAGCAGTTCTTC. This sequence encodes CASSLASTSYEQFF.

This clone was recorded once. The V and J genes are TRBV5-7 and TRBJ1-5, with 7 bases identical to TRBD1. TRBV5-7 has ORF status, its function being uncertain. V lost 4 bases, J lost 4 bases, and 5 bases stayed unmatched. This CDR3 is built from 14 residues. CDR3 DNA sequence: TGTGCCAGCAGCCTAGACAGGGAGAATCAGCCCCAGCATTTT. Translating gives CASSLDRENQPQHF.

This clone was recorded once. The chain employs TRBV5-4 and TRBJ2-7; 8 nucleotides match TRBD2. The CDR3 extends over 16 amino acids. Germline CDR1 and CDR2: SGHNT and YYREEE (reference sequence). The V and J ends lost 5 bases and 1 base, in that order; junction bases with no gene match: 11. CDR3 protein: CASSLPGTRLSYEQYF. The CDR3 DNA follows: TGTGCCAGCAGTTTACCCGGGACTAGACTGTCCTACGAGCAGTACTTC.

The chain recombines TRBV9 with TRBJ2-1; TRBD2 agrees at 11 bases. CDR3 length: 16 amino acids. V trimming: 4 bases; J trimming: 3 bases; junction bases outside the gene matches: 6. From germline, CDR1 is SGDLS and CDR2 YYNGEE. The CDR3, as DNA: TGTGCCAGCAGCCCCGCGGGACTAGCGGTCTACAATGAGCAGTTCTTC. It encodes CASSPAGLAVYNEQFF.

The rearrangement links TRBV4-1 to TRBJ2-2; 9 nucleotides match TRBD2. V gave up 3 bases and J gave up 1 base; unmatched junction bases: 3. Germline assignment: CDR1 MGHRA and CDR2 YSYEKL. This CDR3 is 16 amino acids long. CDR3 sequence reads: CASSQGAGGNTGELFF. The CDR3 DNA sequence: TGCGCCAGCAGCCAGGGAGCGGGAGGGAACACCGGGGAGCTGTTTTTT.

The chain couples TRBV18 to TRBJ1-1; 7 positions agree with TRBD1. This CDR3 comprises 15 residues. V lost 6 bases to trimming and J lost 6 bases; unmatched junction nucleotides: 13. Germline values: CDR1 KGHSH, CDR2 LQKENI. The CDR3 is CASSSGQTLTAEAFF. In nucleotides, the CDR3 is TGTGCCAGCTCCTCGGGACAGACCCTAACCGCTGAAGCTTTCTTT.

This clone was seen just once. V usage is TRBV4-1 and J usage is TRBJ1-4, with D perhaps matching TRBD1 (6 bases). CDR1 is MGHRA and CDR2 is YSYEKL in the germline V gene. CDR3 length equals 16 residues. Trimming cost V 2 bases and J 4 bases, with 14 bases left between them. This CDR3 is CASSQTGQNFNEKLFF. CDR3 coding DNA: TGCGCCAGCAGCCAAACCGGACAGAACTTTAATGAAAAACTGTTTTTT.

The sample holds many counts of this clone. The same CDR3 also results from other DNA sequences found in this sample. The chain couples TRBV5-1 to TRBJ1-4; D ambiguous. The V gene lost 0 bases and the J gene lost 2 bases, with 2 bases spanning the gap. The CDR3 contains 13 residues. Per the germline V gene, CDR1 is SGHRS and CDR2 is YFSETQ. CDR3 amino acids: CASSLGTNEKLFF. DNA for the CDR3: TGCGCCAGCAGCTTGGGCACTAATGAAAAACTGTTTTTT.

The chain carries TRBV7-8 and TRBJ1-1; D not resolved. Germline V lookup: CDR1 SGHVS, CDR2 FQNEAQ. The CDR3 spans 15 residues. V lost 2 bases to trimming and J lost 0 bases, with 10 bases between them. The CDR3 bases are TGTGCCAGCAGCTTAAGAGGTCGGGTGAACACTGAAGCTTTCTTT. Its protein is CASSLRGRVNTEAFF.

The J gene is TRBJ2-5, the V gene TRBV29-1; D possibly corresponds to TRBD1 (6 bases). CDR1 is SQVTM, CDR2 ANQGSEA, per germline. The CDR3 runs to 12 residues. Trimming took off 6 bases at V and 4 bases at J, with 12 bases between the two ends. The CDR3 DNA follows: TGCAGCGTAATCCTAGGGGGAGAGACCCAGTACTTC. Translated: CSVILGGETQYF.

The rearrangement links TRBV19 to TRBJ2-3; unclear D gene. This CDR3 has 15 residues. V lost 3 bases and J lost 6, with 16 bases in between. Germline CDR1 is LNHDA and CDR2 is SQIVND (reference sequence). The CDR3 nucleotides are TGTGCCAGTAGTATGACTTACTCGCCCGAGGATACGCAGTATTTT. Protein sequence: CASSMTYSPEDTQYF.

This clone was counted ten times or more. The V and J genes are TRBV7-8 and TRBJ2-1; D is perhaps TRBD1 or TRBD2 (5 bases each). The CDR3 covers 17 residues. V lost 5 bases to trimming and J lost 0 bases, with 17 bases between them. In germline, CDR1 is SGHVS, CDR2 FQNEAQ. CDR3 DNA: TGTGCCAGCAGCGTTCACCCCGGGACGACCTCCTACAATGAGCAGTTCTTC. Amino acid sequence: CASSVHPGTTSYNEQFF.

The V gene is TRBV12-2, the J gene TRBJ1-1; the listed D gene, TRBD1, was not tested against the DNA. TRBV12-2 corresponds to a pseudogene. This CDR3 is built from 17 residues. CDR3 amino acids: CASRLRTGGPLNTEAFF. CDR3 nucleotide sequence: TGTGCAAGTCGCTTAAGGACAGGGGGGCCCCTGAACACTGAAGCTTTCTTT.

This sequence joins TRBV18 and TRBJ2-7, with D possibly matching TRBD1 (6 bases). CDR1 is KGHSH and CDR2 is LQKENI in the germline V gene. The CDR3 loop spans 15 amino acids. The germline V and J ends were trimmed by 5 bases and 2 bases, with 16 bases remaining between them. The CDR3 here is CASSTAATGTYEQYF. The CDR3 coding sequence is TGTGCCAGCTCAACGGCAGCGACAGGAACCTACGAGCAGTACTTC.

This chain connects TRBV5-6 to TRBJ2-1, with 9 bases fitting TRBD2. There are 13 residues in the CDR3. The germline V gene encodes CDR1 SGHDT and CDR2 YYEEEE. The J segment lost 6 bases and the V segment lost 4 bases, leaving 2 bases of the junction unmatched. The CDR3 here is CASSLTSGNEQFF. The CDR3, as DNA: TGTGCCAGCAGCCTGACTAGCGGCAATGAGCAGTTCTTC.

The V and J genes are TRBV7-3 and TRBJ2-7, with a possible D match to TRBD2 (5 bases). The V and J ends lost 1 base and 6 bases respectively, with 10 bases between them. The CDR3 spans 13 residues. Germline V lookup: CDR1 SGHTA, CDR2 FQGTGA. DNA of the CDR3: TGTGCCAGCAGCTTAAGCGAGGGAACCGAGCAGTACTTC. Translated: CASSLSEGTEQYF.

The rearrangement links TRBV19 to TRBJ2-2; 8 bases match TRBD1. J was trimmed by 1 base and V by 7 bases; bases with no gene match: 5. The V gene's germline CDR1 is LNHDA and CDR2 SQIVND (reference sequence). This CDR3 comprises 15 residues. Written as DNA, the CDR3 is TGTGCCAGTACCCGGACAGGGTTGAACACCGGGGAGCTGTTTTTT. Its translation is CASTRTGLNTGELFF.

The gene calls are TRBV10-2 and TRBJ2-1, with D hard to call. Trimming shortened V by 7 bases and J by 9 bases, and 10 bases separated the two germline ends. Germline V gene data show CDR1 as WSHSY and CDR2 as SAAADI. CDR3 length equals 11 residues. CDR3: CASTGSAEQFF. Written as DNA, the CDR3 is TGCGCCAGCACCGGCTCCGCTGAGCAGTTCTTC.

This sequence joins TRBV28 and TRBJ2-7, with 8 bases fitting TRBD2. The trim removed 9 bases at V and 3 bases at J, leaving 13 bases unmatched. The germline V gene encodes CDR1 MDHEN and CDR2 SYDVKM. The CDR3 loop spans 15 amino acids. The CDR3 region has the DNA TGTGCCAGTACTAGCGGCAGCATCACCGACTACGAGCAGTACTTC. This gives the protein CASTSGSITDYEQYF.

This clone was seen more than once but under ten times. The gene calls are TRBV5-1 and TRBJ2-1; D is perhaps TRBD2 (7 bases). Germline loops: CDR1 SGHRS, CDR2 YFSETQ. The CDR3 extends over 16 amino acids. The V end lost 6 bases, the J end lost 2 bases, and 18 bases lay between the germline ends. CDR3 protein: CASNPLAGATYNEQFF. CDR3 nucleotide sequence: TGCGCCAGCAATCCTCTTGCGGGGGCTACCTACAATGAGCAGTTCTTC.

V usage is TRBV15 and J usage is TRBJ2-3; 12 bases map to TRBD2. CDR1 is LNHNV and CDR2 is YYDKDF in the germline V gene (reference sequence). This CDR3 spans 16 amino acids. V was pared by 1 base and J by 4 bases, with 3 bases of the junction left unmatched. The CDR3 region is CATSRGLAGVADTQYF. In DNA form, the CDR3 reads TGTGCCACCAGCAGAGGACTAGCGGGAGTCGCAGATACGCAGTATTTT.

V and J are TRBV15 and TRBJ2-3; 7 nucleotides align to TRBD1. J gave up 0 bases and V 1 base, and 7 bases lay outside the gene matches. Germline CDR1 LNHNV, CDR2 YYDKDF (reference sequence). The CDR3 runs to 17 residues. This CDR3 reads CATSRGTGTASTDTQYF. Here the CDR3 DNA reads TGTGCCACCAGCAGAGGGACCGGGACAGCAAGCACAGATACGCAGTATTTT.

The CDR3 sequence: CASSREAYGYTF. The CDR3 DNA sequence: TGTGCCAGCAGTCGGGAAGCCTATGGCTACACCTTC. This chain joins TRBV6-1 and TRBJ1-2; D gene unclear. V lost 5 bases and J lost 4, with 8 bases in between. Germline V CDR1 and CDR2: MNHNS, SASEGT. This CDR3 region has 12 residues.

V usage is TRBV5-1 and J usage is TRBJ2-1; 13 nucleotides align to TRBD2. The CDR3 consists of 16 residues. V shed 3 bases, J shed 4 bases, and the junction held 4 bases outside the gene matches. The germline V gene encodes CDR1 SGHRS and CDR2 YFSETQ. Here the CDR3 reads CASSSTSGRTYNEQFF. For the CDR3, the DNA is TGCGCCAGCAGCTCGACTAGCGGGAGGACTTACAATGAGCAGTTCTTC.